The 16 T cell receptor beta chains reported below all come from one sample, sequenced in a study of Ad26.COV2.S vaccination and SARS-CoV-2 variants. Sequencing was performed with immunoSEQ multiplex PCR; in TCRdb, only in-frame clones are kept and a portion is missing. The repertoire holds more than 400,000 clones, with 90% as singletons. Treatment given: some 19 received Ad26.COV2.S at low or high dose, single or two shots; about five received placebo; per-sample allocation not given. On day 63 after the first injection, vaccine and placebo recipients gave samples. The sample consisted of peripheral blood, taken in a trial of Ad26.COV2.S vaccine versus placebo. These receptors all stem from a person aged 18-60 years who received the Ad26.COV2.S COVID-19 vaccine or a placebo.

The DNA for the CDR3 is TGCGCCAGCAGCCCCGGACAGGGACGATACAATGAGCAGTTCTTC. Its protein is CASSPGQGRYNEQFF. The chain is built from TRBV4-3 and TRBJ2-1; 8 nucleotides line up with TRBD1. The CDR3 covers 15 residues. The V gene end was trimmed by 4 bases and the J gene end by 4 bases; junction bases not matched to a gene: 6. The germline V gene encodes CDR1 LGHNA and CDR2 YSLEER.

This sequence joins TRBV9 and TRBJ2-7, with TRBD1 matching over 7 bases. CDR3 length: 13 residues. Germline-derived CDR1 and CDR2 are SGDLS and YYNGEE. The trim removed 5 bases at V and 1 base at J, leaving 3 bases unmatched. The CDR3 sequence is CASSPDRSYEQYF. The CDR3 coding sequence is TGTGCCAGCAGTCCGGACAGGTCCTACGAGCAGTACTTC.

The chain has TRBV5-6 and TRBJ2-7; maybe TRBD1 (5 bases). Germline V gives CDR1 SGHDT, CDR2 YYEEEE. Trimming took off 4 bases at V and 1 base at J, with 15 bases between the two ends. The CDR3 runs 15 residues. This CDR3 reads CASSHIYQGSYEQYF. CDR3 in DNA: TGTGCCAGCAGCCATATATATCAGGGTTCCTACGAGCAGTACTTC. The full variable domain, in which reference TRBV5-6 and TRBJ2-7 provide the parts outside the CDR3, is DAGVTQSPTHLIKTRGQQVTLRCSPKSGHDTVSWYQQALGQGPQFIFQYYEEEERQRGNFPDRFSGHQFPNYSSELNVNALLLGDSALYLCASSHIYQGSYEQYFGPGTRLTVT.

This chain connects TRBV5-1 to TRBJ2-7; the D gene could be TRBD1 or TRBD2 (5 bases each). The V end was cut by 0 bases, the J end by 6 bases, with 22 bases between. Germline V gene lookup returns CDR1 SGHRS and CDR2 YFSETQ. This CDR3 is 17 amino acids long. This CDR3 is CASSLGGTGTLYGEQYF. CDR3 nucleotide sequence: TGCGCCAGCAGCTTGGGCGGAACCGGGACCCTATACGGCGAGCAGTACTTC.

The gene calls are TRBV11-3 and TRBJ2-2; the match to TRBD1 covers 9 bases. Per the germline V gene, CDR1 is SGHNT and CDR2 is YENEEA. After removal of 3 bases from V and 1 base from J, the junction contained 3 bases not matched to a gene. The CDR3 consists of 16 residues. CDR3 nucleotide sequence: TGTGCCAGCAGCTTGAGGGGACAGGGGAACACCGGGGAGCTGTTTTTT. It codes for CASSLRGQGNTGELFF.

V is TRBV5-1 and J is TRBJ1-1; TRBD1 might be the D (5 bases). The germline V gene encodes CDR1 SGHRS and CDR2 YFSETQ. This CDR3 region has 13 residues. V lost 2 bases and J 5 bases, leaving 10 bases between the germline ends. The CDR3 DNA is TGCGCCAGCAGCTTTTGGGGGGGAACTGAAGCTTTCTTT. Its translation: CASSFWGGTEAFF.

The V call is TRBV5-1, the J call TRBJ2-1, with D perhaps TRBD2 (6 bases). Per germline, CDR1 SGHRS and CDR2 YFSETQ. The CDR3 loop spans 15 amino acids. Trimming shortened V by 6 bases and J by 0 bases, and 13 bases separated the two germline ends. The CDR3 DNA follows: TGCGCCAGCACGGCGGGATTGAGCTCCTACAATGAGCAGTTCTTC. Translated: CASTAGLSSYNEQFF. The entire variable domain, with the rest obtained from reference TRBV5-1 and TRBJ2-1, is as follows: KAGVTQTPRYLIKTRGQQVTLSCSPISGHRSVSWYQQTPGQGLQFLFEYFSETQRNKGNFPGRFSGRQFSNSRSEMNVSTLELGDSALYLCASTAGLSSYNEQFFGPGTRLTVL.

The chain uses TRBV30 and TRBJ2-6; a weak D match, TRBD1 (5 bases). Deletions cut 0 bases from V and 4 bases from J, with 10 bases between. The CDR3 consists of 15 residues. The V gene's germline CDR1 is GTSNPN and CDR2 SVGIG (reference sequence). CDR3 nucleotide sequence: TGTGCCTGGAGTGTAGGGGTGTCAGGGGCCAACGTCCTGACTTTC. Translating it yields CAWSVGVSGANVLTF.

The CDR3 sequence is CASSPSGTGYGYTF. Here the CDR3 DNA reads TGTGCCAGCAGCCCTAGTGGGACAGGCTATGGCTACACCTTC. V usage is TRBV9 and J usage is TRBJ1-2; TRBD1 aligns across 8 bases. This CDR3 contains 14 residues. The V and J ends lost 4 bases and 4 bases, in that order; junction bases with no gene match: 6. CDR1 SGDLS and CDR2 YYNGEE come from the germline V gene.

The chain recombines TRBV4-3 with TRBJ2-7; 10 positions match TRBD2. The germline V gene encodes CDR1 LGHNA and CDR2 YSLEER. J gave up 1 base and V 0 bases, and 9 bases lay outside the gene matches. The CDR3 runs to 18 residues. CDR3 in DNA: TGCGCCAGCAGCCAAGATCGCGCTAGCGGGAGCCTTTCCTACGAGCAGTACTTC. This gives the protein CASSQDRASGSLSYEQYF.

The CDR3 sequence is CASSMGVIESTGELFF. The CDR3, as DNA: TGTGCCAGTAGTATGGGGGTCATTGAATCCACCGGGGAGCTGTTTTTT. The chain employs TRBV19 and TRBJ2-2; either TRBD1 or TRBD2 may fit D (5 bases each). This CDR3 is 16 amino acids long. The V end lost 3 bases, the J end lost 4 bases, and 15 bases lay between the germline ends. Germline V gives CDR1 LNHDA, CDR2 SQIVND (reference sequence).

The chain uses TRBV7-2 and TRBJ2-1; tentative D call: TRBD2 (6 bases). Germline loops: CDR1 SGHTA, CDR2 FQGNSA. Trimming stripped 2 bases from V and 6 bases from J, with 8 bases between. CDR3 size: 13 residues. CDR3 nucleotides: TGTGCCAGCAGCTTAAGGCGGGGCAATGAGCAGTTCTTC. It is translated as CASSLRRGNEQFF.

This chain links TRBV7-8 with TRBJ1-5; D might be TRBD1 (5 bases). From germline, CDR1 is SGHVS and CDR2 FQNEAQ. There are 15 residues in the CDR3. V dropped 5 bases and J dropped 5 bases, with 16 bases sitting between them. CDR3 loop: CASSLAQGGYQPQHF. CDR3 DNA: TGTGCCAGCAGCCTCGCGCAGGGAGGGTATCAGCCCCAGCATTTT.

The CDR3 nucleotides read TGTGCCAGTAGTATAAAGGGAAGGGGTAAGGCTATTAACATTCAGTACTTC. Translation: CASSIKGRGKAINIQYF. The chain recombines TRBV19 with TRBJ2-4; weak D call: TRBD1 (5 bases). Germline assignment: CDR1 LNHDA and CDR2 SQIVND (reference sequence). V lost 2 bases, J lost 7 bases, and 21 bases lay in between. The CDR3 has 17 residues.

This chain uses TRBV6-5 with TRBJ2-1; TRBD1 agrees at 8 bases. J gave up 10 bases and V 7 bases, and 9 bases lay outside the gene matches. CDR3 length equals 13 residues. The germline V gene has CDR1 MNHEY and CDR2 SVGAGI. The CDR3 nucleotides are TGTGCCAGCACGCCAGGGGGCCTCTCGGAGCAGTTCTTC. It translates to CASTPGGLSEQFF.

The chain is built from TRBV4-3 and TRBJ1-6; D gene ambiguous. CDR1 is LGHNA, CDR2 YSLEER, per germline. The CDR3 runs to 16 residues. The ends were cut back, 0 bases at V and 2 bases at J, with 8 bases in the middle. The DNA for the CDR3 is TGCGCCAGCAGCCAAGATTCGGGAGCCTATAATTCACCCCTCCACTTT. This translates into CASSQDSGAYNSPLHF.